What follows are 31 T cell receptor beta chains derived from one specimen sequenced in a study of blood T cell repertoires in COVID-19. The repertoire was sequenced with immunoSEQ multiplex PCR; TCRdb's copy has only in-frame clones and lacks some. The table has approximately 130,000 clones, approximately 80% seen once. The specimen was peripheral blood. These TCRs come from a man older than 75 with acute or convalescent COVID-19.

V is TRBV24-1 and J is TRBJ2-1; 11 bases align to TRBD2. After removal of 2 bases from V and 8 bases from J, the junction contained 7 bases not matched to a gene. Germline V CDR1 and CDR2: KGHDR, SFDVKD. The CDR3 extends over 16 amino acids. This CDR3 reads CATSDSGTSGRHEQFF. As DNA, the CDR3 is TGTGCCACCAGTGATTCCGGGACTAGCGGACGACATGAGCAGTTCTTC.

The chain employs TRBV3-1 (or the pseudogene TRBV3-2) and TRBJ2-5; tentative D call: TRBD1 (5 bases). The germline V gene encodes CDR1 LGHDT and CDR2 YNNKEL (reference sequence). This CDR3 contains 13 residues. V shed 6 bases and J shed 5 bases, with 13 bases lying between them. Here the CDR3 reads CASRPDSGETQYF. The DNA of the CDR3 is TGTGCCAGCAGACCCGACAGTGGCGAGACCCAGTACTTC.

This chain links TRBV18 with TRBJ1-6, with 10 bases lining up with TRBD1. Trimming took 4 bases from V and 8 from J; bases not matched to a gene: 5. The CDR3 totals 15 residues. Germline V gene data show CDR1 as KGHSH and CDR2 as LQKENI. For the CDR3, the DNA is TGTGCCAGCTCACTATCTGGACAGGGGGATTCACCCCTCCACTTT. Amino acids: CASSLSGQGDSPLHF.

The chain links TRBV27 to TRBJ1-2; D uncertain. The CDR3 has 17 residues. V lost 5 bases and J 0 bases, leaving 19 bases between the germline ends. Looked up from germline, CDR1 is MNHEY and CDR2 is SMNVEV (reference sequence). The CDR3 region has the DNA TGTGCCAGCAGTCCCGCCAATCGACACATAGCTAACTATGGCTACACCTTC. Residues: CASSPANRHIANYGYTF.

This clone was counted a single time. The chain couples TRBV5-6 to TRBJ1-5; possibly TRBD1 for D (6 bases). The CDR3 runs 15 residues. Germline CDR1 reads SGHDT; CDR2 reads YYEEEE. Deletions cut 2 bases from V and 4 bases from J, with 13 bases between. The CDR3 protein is CASSFSYRENQPQHF. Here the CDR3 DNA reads TGTGCCAGCAGCTTCTCGTACAGGGAGAATCAGCCCCAGCATTTT.

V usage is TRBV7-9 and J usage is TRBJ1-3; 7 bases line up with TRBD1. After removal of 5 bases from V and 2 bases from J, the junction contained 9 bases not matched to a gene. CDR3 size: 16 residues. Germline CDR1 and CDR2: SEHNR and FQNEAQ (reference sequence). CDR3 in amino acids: CASSPAPQGPGNTIYF. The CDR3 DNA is TGTGCCAGCAGCCCAGCCCCACAGGGGCCTGGAAACACCATATATTTT.

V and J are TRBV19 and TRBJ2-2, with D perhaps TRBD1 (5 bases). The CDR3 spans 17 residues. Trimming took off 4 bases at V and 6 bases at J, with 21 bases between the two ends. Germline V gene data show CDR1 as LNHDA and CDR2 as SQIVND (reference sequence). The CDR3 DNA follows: TGTGCCAGTAGTAAGCCCTACTCCTCTGGGGCAGCCGGGGAGCTGTTTTTT. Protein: CASSKPYSSGAAGELFF. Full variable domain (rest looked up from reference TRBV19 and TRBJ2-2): DGGITQSPKYLFRKEGQNVTLSCEQNLNHDAMYWYRQDPGQGLRLIYYSQIVNDFQKGDIAEGYSVSREKKESFPLTVTSAQKNPTAFYLCASSKPYSSGAAGELFFGEGSRLTVL.

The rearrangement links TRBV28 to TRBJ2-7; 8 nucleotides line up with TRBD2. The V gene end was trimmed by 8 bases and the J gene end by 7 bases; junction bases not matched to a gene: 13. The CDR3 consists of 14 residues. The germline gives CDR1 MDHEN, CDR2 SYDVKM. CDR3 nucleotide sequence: TGTGCCAGCGGGGCGGGGGGCCCCTCGGGGGAGCAGTACTTC. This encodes CASGAGGPSGEQYF.

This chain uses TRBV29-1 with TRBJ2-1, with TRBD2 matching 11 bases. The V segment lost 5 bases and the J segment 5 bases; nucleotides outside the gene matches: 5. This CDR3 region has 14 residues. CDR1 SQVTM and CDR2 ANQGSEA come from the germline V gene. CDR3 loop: CSVQLAGANNEQFF. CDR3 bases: TGCAGCGTTCAACTAGCGGGGGCGAACAATGAGCAGTTCTTC.

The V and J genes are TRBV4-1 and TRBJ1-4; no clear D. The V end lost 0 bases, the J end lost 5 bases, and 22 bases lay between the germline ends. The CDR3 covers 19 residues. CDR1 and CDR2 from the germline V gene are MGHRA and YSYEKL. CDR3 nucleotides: TGCGCCAGCAGCCAAGAATACGGTCTTTCCCCCGTGGAGAATGAAAAACTGTTTTTT. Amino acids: CASSQEYGLSPVENEKLFF.

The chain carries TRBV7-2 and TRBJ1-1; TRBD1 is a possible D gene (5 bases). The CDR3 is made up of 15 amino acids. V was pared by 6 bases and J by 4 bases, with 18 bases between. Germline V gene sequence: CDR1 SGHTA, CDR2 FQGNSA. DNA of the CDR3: TGTGCCAGCAGTTATTCACCGGGACTGTCCACTGAAGCTTTCTTT. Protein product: CASSYSPGLSTEAFF.

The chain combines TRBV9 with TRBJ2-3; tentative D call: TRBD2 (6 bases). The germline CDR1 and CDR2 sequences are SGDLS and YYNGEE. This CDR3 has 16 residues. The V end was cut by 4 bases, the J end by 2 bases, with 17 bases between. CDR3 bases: TGTGCCAGCAGCCCACGGTTAGCGGCCTTCACAGATACGCAGTATTTT. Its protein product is CASSPRLAAFTDTQYF.

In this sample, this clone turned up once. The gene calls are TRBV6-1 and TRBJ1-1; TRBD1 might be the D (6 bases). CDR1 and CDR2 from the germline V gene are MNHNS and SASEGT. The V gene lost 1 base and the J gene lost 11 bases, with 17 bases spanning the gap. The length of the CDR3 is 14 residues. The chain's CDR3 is CASSEGTAPGQAFF. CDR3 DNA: TGTGCCAGCAGTGAAGGGACAGCGCCCGGTCAGGCTTTCTTT.

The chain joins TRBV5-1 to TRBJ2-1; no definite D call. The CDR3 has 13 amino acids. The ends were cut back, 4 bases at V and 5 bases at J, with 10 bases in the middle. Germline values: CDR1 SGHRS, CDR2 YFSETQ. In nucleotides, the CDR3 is TGCGCCAGCAGCGGGCAGGTTAACAATGAGCAGTTCTTC. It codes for CASSGQVNNEQFF.

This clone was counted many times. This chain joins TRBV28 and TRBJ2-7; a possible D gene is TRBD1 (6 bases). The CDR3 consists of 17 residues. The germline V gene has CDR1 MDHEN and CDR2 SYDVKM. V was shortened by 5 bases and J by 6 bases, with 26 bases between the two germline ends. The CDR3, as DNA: TGTGCCAGCAGTCCGCCTCACAGGGTGAGACGTCCTAGCGAGCAGTACTTC. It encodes CASSPPHRVRRPSEQYF.

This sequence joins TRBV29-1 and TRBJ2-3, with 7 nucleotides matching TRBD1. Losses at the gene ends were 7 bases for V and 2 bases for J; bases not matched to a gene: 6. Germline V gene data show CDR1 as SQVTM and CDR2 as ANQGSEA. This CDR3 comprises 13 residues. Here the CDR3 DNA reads TGCAGCGCCCCGGGACAGTTCACAGATACGCAGTATTTT. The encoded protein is CSAPGQFTDTQYF.

The CDR3: CASTPRTGEVNEQFF. CDR3 sequence (DNA): TGTGCCAGCACGCCTCGGACAGGGGAGGTGAATGAGCAGTTCTTC. This chain links TRBV7-9 with TRBJ2-1; 9 nucleotides agree with TRBD1. V was clipped by 7 bases and J by 7 bases; unmatched bases: 11. The CDR3 runs 15 residues. The V gene's germline CDR1 is SEHNR and CDR2 FQNEAQ (reference sequence).

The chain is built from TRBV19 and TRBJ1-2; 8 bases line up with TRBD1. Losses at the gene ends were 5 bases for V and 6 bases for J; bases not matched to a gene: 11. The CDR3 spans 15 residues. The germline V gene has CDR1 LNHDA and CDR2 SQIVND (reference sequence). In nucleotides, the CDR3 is TGTGCCAGTAGTGTCATCAGACAGGGGCGTGATGGCTACACCTTC. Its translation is CASSVIRQGRDGYTF.

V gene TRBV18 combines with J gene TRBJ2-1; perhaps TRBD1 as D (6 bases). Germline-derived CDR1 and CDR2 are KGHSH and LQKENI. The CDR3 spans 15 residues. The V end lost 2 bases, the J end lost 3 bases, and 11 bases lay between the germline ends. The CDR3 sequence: CASSPSGQSYNEQFF. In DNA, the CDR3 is TGTGCCAGCTCACCATCAGGACAGAGCTACAATGAGCAGTTCTTC.

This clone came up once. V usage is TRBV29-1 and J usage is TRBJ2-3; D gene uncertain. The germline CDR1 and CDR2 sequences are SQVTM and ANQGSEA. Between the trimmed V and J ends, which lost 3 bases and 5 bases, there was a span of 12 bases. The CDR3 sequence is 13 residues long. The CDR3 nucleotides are TGCAGCGTTGATGGGCAGACGGAAGATACGCAGTATTTT. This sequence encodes CSVDGQTEDTQYF.

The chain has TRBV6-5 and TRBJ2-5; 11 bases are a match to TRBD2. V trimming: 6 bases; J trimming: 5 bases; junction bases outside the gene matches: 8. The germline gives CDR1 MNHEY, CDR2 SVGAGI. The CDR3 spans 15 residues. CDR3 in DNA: TGTGCCAGCAGGACTAGCGGGACCAGCAGGGAGACCCAGTACTTC. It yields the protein CASRTSGTSRETQYF.

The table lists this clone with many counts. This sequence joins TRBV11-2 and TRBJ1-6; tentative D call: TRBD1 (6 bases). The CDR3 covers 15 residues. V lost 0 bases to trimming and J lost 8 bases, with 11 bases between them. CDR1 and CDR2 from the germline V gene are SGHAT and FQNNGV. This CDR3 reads CASSLDPGGHSPLHF. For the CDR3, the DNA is TGTGCCAGCAGCTTAGATCCGGGGGGCCATTCACCCCTCCACTTT.

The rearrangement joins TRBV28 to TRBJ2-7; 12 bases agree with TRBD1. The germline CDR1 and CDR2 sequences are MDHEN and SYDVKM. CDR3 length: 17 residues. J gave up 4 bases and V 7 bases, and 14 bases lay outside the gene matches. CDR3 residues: CASINSPGQGAGYEQYF. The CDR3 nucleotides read TGTGCCAGCATTAACTCTCCGGGACAGGGGGCCGGATACGAGCAGTACTTC.

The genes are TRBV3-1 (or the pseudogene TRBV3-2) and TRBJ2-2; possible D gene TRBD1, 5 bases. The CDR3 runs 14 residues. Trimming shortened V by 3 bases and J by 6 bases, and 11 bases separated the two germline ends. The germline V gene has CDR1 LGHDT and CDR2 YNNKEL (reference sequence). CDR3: CASSHLGHPGELFF. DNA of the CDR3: TGTGCCAGCAGCCATCTCGGACATCCCGGGGAGCTGTTTTTT.

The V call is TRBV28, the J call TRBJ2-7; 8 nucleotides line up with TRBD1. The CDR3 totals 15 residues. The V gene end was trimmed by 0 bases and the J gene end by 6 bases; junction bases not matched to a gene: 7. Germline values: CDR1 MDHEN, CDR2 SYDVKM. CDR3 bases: TGTGCCAGCAGTTTATGTTGGGACAGGCAGTGCGAGCAGTACTTC. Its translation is CASSLCWDRQCEQYF.

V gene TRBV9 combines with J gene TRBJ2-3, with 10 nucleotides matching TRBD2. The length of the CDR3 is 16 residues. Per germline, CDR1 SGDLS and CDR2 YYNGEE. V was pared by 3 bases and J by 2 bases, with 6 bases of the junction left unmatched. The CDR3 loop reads CASSEILAGPTDTQYF. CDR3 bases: TGTGCCAGCAGCGAAATACTAGCGGGGCCCACAGATACGCAGTATTTT. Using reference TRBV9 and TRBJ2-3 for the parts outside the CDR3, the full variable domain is DSGVTQTPKHLITATGQRVTLRCSPRSGDLSVYWYQQSLDQGLQFLIQYYNGEERAKGNILERFSAQQFPDLHSELNLSSLELGDSALYFCASSEILAGPTDTQYFGPGTRLTVL.

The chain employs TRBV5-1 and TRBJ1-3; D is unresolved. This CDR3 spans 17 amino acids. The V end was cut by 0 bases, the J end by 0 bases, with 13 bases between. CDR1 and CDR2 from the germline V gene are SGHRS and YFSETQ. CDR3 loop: CASSLAGQVSSGNTIYF. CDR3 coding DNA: TGCGCCAGCAGCTTGGCCGGTCAGGTTAGCTCTGGAAACACCATATATTTT.

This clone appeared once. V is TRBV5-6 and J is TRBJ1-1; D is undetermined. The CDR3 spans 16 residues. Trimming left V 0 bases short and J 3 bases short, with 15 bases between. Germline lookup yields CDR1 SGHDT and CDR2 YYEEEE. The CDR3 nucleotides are TGTGCCAGCAGCTTGGAAAGACTTCGGGTTTACACTGAAGCTTTCTTT. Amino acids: CASSLERLRVYTEAFF.

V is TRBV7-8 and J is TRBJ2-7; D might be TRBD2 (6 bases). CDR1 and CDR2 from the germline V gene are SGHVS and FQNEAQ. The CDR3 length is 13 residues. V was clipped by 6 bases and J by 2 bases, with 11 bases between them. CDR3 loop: CASRERATYEQYF. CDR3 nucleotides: TGTGCCAGCAGAGAGCGGGCTACCTACGAGCAGTACTTC.

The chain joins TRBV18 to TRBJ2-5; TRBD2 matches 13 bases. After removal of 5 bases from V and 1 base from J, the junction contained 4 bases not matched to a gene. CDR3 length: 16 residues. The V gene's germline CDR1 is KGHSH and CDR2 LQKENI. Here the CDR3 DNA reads TGTGCCAGCTCAAAAGGGACTAGCGGGGCCCAAGAGACCCAGTACTTC. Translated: CASSKGTSGAQETQYF.

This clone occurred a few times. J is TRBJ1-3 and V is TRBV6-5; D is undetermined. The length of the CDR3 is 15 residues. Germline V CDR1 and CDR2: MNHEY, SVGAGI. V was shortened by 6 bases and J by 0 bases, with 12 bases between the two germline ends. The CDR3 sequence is CASRMAHNSGNTIYF. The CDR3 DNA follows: TGTGCCAGCAGGATGGCACATAACTCTGGAAACACCATATATTTT.